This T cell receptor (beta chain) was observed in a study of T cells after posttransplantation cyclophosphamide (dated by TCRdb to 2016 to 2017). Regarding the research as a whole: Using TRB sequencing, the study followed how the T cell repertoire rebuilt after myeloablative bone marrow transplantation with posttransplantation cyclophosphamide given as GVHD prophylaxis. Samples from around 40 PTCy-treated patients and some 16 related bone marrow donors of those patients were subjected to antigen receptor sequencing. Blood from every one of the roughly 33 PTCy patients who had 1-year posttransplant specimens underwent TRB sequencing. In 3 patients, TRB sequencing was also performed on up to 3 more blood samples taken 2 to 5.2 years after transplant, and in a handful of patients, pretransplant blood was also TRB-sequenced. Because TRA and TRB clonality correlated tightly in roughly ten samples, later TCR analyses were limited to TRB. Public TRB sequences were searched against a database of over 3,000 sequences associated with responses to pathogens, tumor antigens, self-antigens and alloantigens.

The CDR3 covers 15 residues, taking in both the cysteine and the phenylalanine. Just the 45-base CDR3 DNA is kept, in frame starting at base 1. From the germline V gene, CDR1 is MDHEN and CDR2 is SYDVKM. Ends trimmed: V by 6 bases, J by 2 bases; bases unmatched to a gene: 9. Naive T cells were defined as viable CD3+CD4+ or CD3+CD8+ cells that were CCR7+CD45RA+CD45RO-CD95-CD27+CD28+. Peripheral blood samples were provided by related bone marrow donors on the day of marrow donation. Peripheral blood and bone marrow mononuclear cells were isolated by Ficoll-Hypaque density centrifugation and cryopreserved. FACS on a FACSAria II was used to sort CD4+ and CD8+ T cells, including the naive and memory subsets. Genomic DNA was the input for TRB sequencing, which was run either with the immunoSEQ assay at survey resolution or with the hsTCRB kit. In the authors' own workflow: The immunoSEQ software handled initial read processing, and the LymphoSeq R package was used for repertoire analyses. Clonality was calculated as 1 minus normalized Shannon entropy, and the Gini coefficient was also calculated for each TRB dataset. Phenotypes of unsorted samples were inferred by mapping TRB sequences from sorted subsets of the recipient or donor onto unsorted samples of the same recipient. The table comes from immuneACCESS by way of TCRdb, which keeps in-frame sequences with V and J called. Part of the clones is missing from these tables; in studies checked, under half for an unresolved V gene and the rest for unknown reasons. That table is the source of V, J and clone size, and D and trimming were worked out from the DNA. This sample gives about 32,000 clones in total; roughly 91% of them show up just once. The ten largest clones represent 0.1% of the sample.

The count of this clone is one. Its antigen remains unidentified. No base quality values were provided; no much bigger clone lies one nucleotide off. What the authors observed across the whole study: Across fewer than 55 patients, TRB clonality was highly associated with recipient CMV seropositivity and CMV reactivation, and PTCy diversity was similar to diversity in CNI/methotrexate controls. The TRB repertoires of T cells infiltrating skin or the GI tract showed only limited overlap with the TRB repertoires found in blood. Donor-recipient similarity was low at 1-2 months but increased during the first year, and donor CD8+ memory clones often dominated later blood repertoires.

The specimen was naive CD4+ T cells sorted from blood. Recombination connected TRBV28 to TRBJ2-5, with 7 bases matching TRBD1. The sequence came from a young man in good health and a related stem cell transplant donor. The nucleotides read TGTGCCAGCAGCCCGGACAGGAGGTGGCAAGAGACCCAGTACTTC. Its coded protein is CASSPDRRWQETQYF.